Below, 18 T cell receptor beta chains from the same sample are listed, as sequenced in a study of cytotoxic CD8 clonotypes in ibrutinib-treated CLL. Assay: immunoSEQ multiplex PCR; the TCRdb copy retains only in-frame clones and omits some. The sample holds tens of thousands of clones; approximately 68% are singletons and the top ten take roughly 51%. Material: PBMCs, obtained after 24 months of ibrutinib treatment. These TCRs come from a human donor with chronic lymphocytic leukemia.

This rearrangement joins TRBV7-2 to TRBJ2-2; no clear D gene. The V and J ends lost 5 bases and 2 bases respectively, with 9 bases between them. Looked up from germline, CDR1 is SGHTA and CDR2 is FQGNSA. The CDR3 length is 14 residues. The CDR3 sequence is CASSIRDNTGELFF. CDR3 in DNA: TGTGCCAGCAGCATCAGAGATAACACCGGGGAGCTGTTTTTT.

The chain uses TRBV7-3 and TRBJ1-1; D is uncertain. V was clipped by 5 bases and J by 1 base, with 8 bases between them. The CDR3 totals 13 residues. Per germline, CDR1 SGHTA and CDR2 FQGTGA. The CDR3: CASSIRRNTEAFF. Written as DNA, the CDR3 is TGTGCCAGCAGCATCCGGCGGAACACTGAAGCTTTCTTT.

The chain has TRBV6-5 and TRBJ1-1; no firm D call. From germline, CDR1 is MNHEY and CDR2 SVGAGI. The CDR3 length is 14 residues. Trimming removed 0 bases from V and 3 bases from J, with 8 bases in between. In DNA, the CDR3 is TGTGCCAGCAGTTACTCGAGCGGGGACACTGAAGCTTTCTTT. This codes for CASSYSSGDTEAFF.

This chain links TRBV11-2 with TRBJ1-5; possibly TRBD1 for D (6 bases). The CDR3 is 15 residues long. The germline V gene encodes CDR1 SGHAT and CDR2 FQNNGV. Trimming left V 3 bases short and J 2 bases short, with 11 bases between. The CDR3 DNA reads TGTGCCAGCAGCTTCGCAGGGGCCGGCAATCAGCCCCAGCATTTT. Protein sequence: CASSFAGAGNQPQHF.

The chain carries TRBV4-2 and TRBJ2-5; TRBD2 aligns across 8 bases. The J call could be wrong; TRBJ2-7 is a better fit for the DNA end. This CDR3 is 15 amino acids long. Germline V gene data show CDR1 as LGHNA and CDR2 as YNFKEQ. The DNA for the CDR3 is TGTGCCAGCAGCCAAGATCGGGAGGGGATCGGCGAGCAGTACTTC. As protein: CASSQDREGIGEQYF.

In its sample, this clone was seen many times. This rearrangement joins TRBV29-1 to TRBJ1-2, with D unclear. CDR3 length: 14 amino acids. Germline loops: CDR1 SQVTM, CDR2 ANQGSEA. V lost 1 base to trimming and J lost 3 bases, with 12 bases between them. CDR3 nucleotides: TGCAGCGTTGAAGTACACTGGGTGTACTATGGCTACACCTTC. Protein sequence: CSVEVHWVYYGYTF.

This rearrangement joins TRBV9 to TRBJ2-2; D may be TRBD2 (6 bases). The germline CDR1 and CDR2 sequences are SGDLS and YYNGEE. The CDR3 consists of 16 residues. Trimming took off 0 bases at V and 6 bases at J, with 15 bases between the two ends. The CDR3 DNA sequence: TGTGCCAGCAGCGTAGTTCGAGCGGGTTTTTCCGGGGAGCTGTTTTTT. As protein: CASSVVRAGFSGELFF.

The chain carries TRBV23-1 and TRBJ1-2, with D perhaps matching TRBD1 (5 bases). TRBV23-1 has ORF status, its function being uncertain. The CDR3 covers 14 residues. V shed 8 bases and J shed 8 bases, with 21 bases lying between them. The CDR3 loop is CASGTTGTQSGYTF. The CDR3 DNA sequence: TGCGCCAGCGGTACCACCGGGACCCAATCCGGCTACACCTTC.

This chain uses TRBV4-2 with TRBJ1-6; D may be TRBD1 (5 bases). Trimming pared 1 base from V and 9 bases from J, leaving 10 bases between. CDR3 length: 14 amino acids. Germline-derived CDR1 and CDR2 are LGHNA and YNFKEQ. The CDR3 spells CASSQAQGGSPLHF. CDR3 in DNA: TGTGCCAGCAGCCAAGCTCAGGGTGGTTCACCCCTCCACTTT.

V usage is TRBV11-2 and J usage is TRBJ1-2, with 7 bases fitting TRBD1. V dropped 2 bases and J dropped 7; count of bases not matched to a gene: 7. Germline CDR1 reads SGHAT; CDR2 reads FQNNGV. CDR3 size: 14 residues. As DNA, the CDR3 is TGTGCCAGCAGCTTACTTACAGGGGCTGCTGGCTACACCTTC. Protein product: CASSLLTGAAGYTF.

In this sample, this clone turned up a few times. V is TRBV28 and J is TRBJ1-6; D is perhaps TRBD1 (5 bases). Deletions cut 8 bases from V and 9 bases from J, with 20 bases between. The CDR3 sequence is 15 residues long. Germline values: CDR1 MDHEN, CDR2 SYDVKM. CDR3 region: CASSGGGSLGSPLHF. The CDR3 coding sequence is TGTGCCAGCTCGGGGGGAGGGTCCTTGGGTTCACCCCTCCACTTT.

The rearrangement joins TRBV9 to TRBJ2-3; TRBD2 matches 9 bases. The germline CDR1 and CDR2 sequences are SGDLS and YYNGEE. J gave up 2 bases and V 3 bases, and 7 bases lay outside the gene matches. The CDR3 loop spans 16 amino acids. CDR3 bases: TGTGCCAGCAGCGCTGGTCTAGCGGGGTTCACAGATACGCAGTATTTT. Translating it yields CASSAGLAGFTDTQYF.

The sample holds one count of this clone. The V gene is TRBV5-1, the J gene TRBJ2-7, with 9 bases identical to TRBD1. This CDR3 is built from 14 residues. CDR1 SGHRS and CDR2 YFSETQ come from the germline V gene. The V segment lost 5 bases and the J segment 2 bases; nucleotides outside the gene matches: 5. The CDR3 is CASRTGTGPYEQYF. The CDR3 nucleotides are TGCGCCAGCAGAACCGGGACAGGGCCCTACGAGCAGTACTTC. The variable domain in full, with the rest retrieved from reference TRBV5-1 and TRBJ2-7, is KAGVTQTPRYLIKTRGQQVTLSCSPISGHRSVSWYQQTPGQGLQFLFEYFSETQRNKGNFPGRFSGRQFSNSRSEMNVSTLELGDSALYLCASRTGTGPYEQYFGPGTRLTVT.

The V call is TRBV18, the J call TRBJ2-5; D remains ambiguous. The germline V gene encodes CDR1 KGHSH and CDR2 LQKENI. The V gene lost 0 bases and the J gene lost 1 base, with 6 bases spanning the gap. This CDR3 spans 14 amino acids. CDR3 nucleotide sequence: TGTGCCAGCTCACCACCGGCGGTCCAAGAGACCCAGTACTTC. Translating it yields CASSPPAVQETQYF.

The DNA of the CDR3 is TGTGCCAGCAGCCAGCGACTAGGCCAGGAGCAGTTCTTC. It encodes CASSQRLGQEQFF. The chain combines TRBV7-2 with TRBJ2-1; tentative D call: TRBD2 (6 bases). The CDR3 is 13 residues long. V lost 5 bases, J lost 10 bases, and 15 bases lay in between. The germline CDR1 and CDR2 sequences are SGHTA and FQGNSA.

This clone was recorded a few times. The chain carries TRBV6-5 and TRBJ1-1; perhaps TRBD1 as D (6 bases). V dropped 6 bases and J dropped 7 bases, with 12 bases sitting between them. The CDR3 is 12 residues long. Germline CDR1 reads MNHEY; CDR2 reads SVGAGI. For the CDR3, the DNA is TGTGCCAGCAGCCCGGACAGAAGTGAAGCTTTCTTT. Its translation is CASSPDRSEAFF.

The V and J genes are TRBV11-2 and TRBJ1-6, with D unresolved. Trimming took 1 base from V and 6 from J, leaving 7 bases between them. The V gene's germline CDR1 is SGHAT and CDR2 FQNNGV. The CDR3 is 14 amino acids. CDR3 in DNA: TGTGCCAGCAGCTTAGGCGGTTTTAATTCACCCCTCCACTTT. Amino acids: CASSLGGFNSPLHF.

The V and J genes are TRBV2 and TRBJ2-5; either TRBD1 or TRBD2 may supply D (6 bases each). This CDR3 is 14 amino acids long. CDR1 and CDR2 from the germline V gene are SNHLY and FYNNEI. V lost 2 bases and J 3 bases, leaving 10 bases between the germline ends. The CDR3 DNA reads TGTGCCAGCAGTGAATGGGGGGCTAAAGAGACCCAGTACTTC. Translating it yields CASSEWGAKETQYF.